The present TCR beta chain was sequenced within a study of cytomegalovirus exposure and HLA in healthy donors. Healthy bone marrow donors made up the donors. Primers: 60 Vbeta forward and 13 Jbeta reverse. Sequencing used immunoSEQ multiplex PCR; TCRdb keeps in-frame clones, though not all of them. The profile covers approximately 150,000 clones, with around 80% appearing a single time and less than 1.2% taken by the ten largest. Trimming at V came to 5 bases and at J to 0 bases, leaving 7 bases not matched to a gene. CDR3 size: 16 residues. From germline, CDR1 is SNHLY and CDR2 FYNNEI. The sequence was collected from a woman in her thirties or forties in good health and CMV-seronegative. The sample was PBMCs. The rearrangement uses TRBV2 and TRBJ1-3, with 7 bases aligning to TRBD1. CDR3 loop: CASSRGQVLSGNTIYF. The CDR3, as DNA: TGTGCCAGCAGTCGAGGACAGGTCCTCTCTGGAAACACCATATATTTT.